The clone carrying this T cell receptor beta chain was picked up a small number of times. Its cognate antigen is unknown. These data are taken from a study of T cell repertoires in cytomegalovirus infection. There are 14 residues in the CDR3. Germline CDR1 and CDR2: SEHNR and FQNEAQ (reference sequence). V lost 7 bases, J lost 3 bases, and 15 bases lay in between. MiXCR, applied by TCRdb to the reads, yields one record per CDR3 protein. The sample comprises about 160,000 distinct CDR3 sequences, roughly 20% of which are singletons, and more than 25% rests with the top ten. The source was CD8+ T cells from cultured PBMCs, collected from culture after CMV antigen stimulation. This rearrangement joins TRBV7-9 to TRBJ1-2; D perhaps matches TRBD1 (6 bases). This receptor was identified in a human donor in good health (CMV status not recorded). Some clones in this sample may be carry-over from other donors' samples. The CDR3, as DNA: TGTGCCAGCACCTTGGGGACAATAGACTATGGCTACACCTTC. It codes for CASTLGTIDYGYTF. The full variable domain, completed using reference TRBV7-9 and TRBJ1-2, is DTGVSQNPRHKITKRGQNVTFRCDPISEHNRLYWYRQTLGQGPEFLTYFQNEAQLEKSRLLSDRFSAERPKGSFSTLEIQRTEQGDSAMYLCASTLGTIDYGYTFGSGTRLTVV.